Listed here are 14 T cell receptor beta chains from one sample, sequenced in a study of CD8 T cells in cerebrospinal fluid in Alzheimer's disease. Reprocessing the 10x single-cell sequencing reads, TCRdb reports a single entry for every CDR3 protein and omits DNA. Here the sample table reports 1,500 to 2,000 distinct CDR3 sequences. The sample taken for sequencing was cerebrospinal fluid. The receptors were gathered from a human donor in good health.

Frequency places this clonotype as large. The chain has TRBV10-2 and TRBJ2-5. Germline V lookup: CDR1 WSHSY, CDR2 SAAADI. The CDR3 has 13 amino acids. The CDR3 reads CASSASPRETQYF.

The chain recombines TRBV9 with TRBJ2-3; checking the TCRdb D call of TRBD1 is not possible without DNA. Germline CDR1 is SGDLS and CDR2 is YYNGEE. The CDR3 has 15 amino acids. CDR3 loop: CASSGRTGGTDTQYF. The variable domain in full, with the rest retrieved from reference TRBV9 and TRBJ2-3, is DSGVTQTPKHLITATGQRVTLRCSPRSGDLSVYWYQQSLDQGLQFLIQYYNGEERAKGNILERFSAQQFPDLHSELNLSSLELGDSALYFCASSGRTGGTDTQYFGPGTRLTVL.

This clonotype registers large (0.1 to 1%) by frequency. V usage is TRBV12-3 or TRBV12-4 and J usage is TRBJ1-1; the D call of TRBD1 rests on TCRdb alone, since no DNA is present to check it. This CDR3 is 14 amino acids long. The CDR3 reads CASSFSGANTEAFF.

Frequency places this clonotype as medium-sized. The CDR3 region is CASSKLGRGGQTYNEQFF. The chain combines TRBV21-1 with TRBJ2-1; TCRdb outputs TRBD1, but without DNA this stays unchecked. TRBV21-1 is listed as a pseudogene. This CDR3 contains 18 residues.

This clonotype counts as medium-sized by frequency. The rearrangement uses TRBV7-2 and TRBJ1-5. CDR1 is SGHTA and CDR2 is FQGNSA in the germline V gene. The CDR3 is 15 residues long. CDR3 protein: CASSPQGLDNQPQHF.

Considering frequency, this clonotype is medium-sized. This chain connects TRBV7-9 to TRBJ1-4. CDR1 SEHNR and CDR2 FQNEAQ come from the germline V gene (reference sequence). The CDR3 is made up of 15 amino acids. The CDR3 loop reads CASSLGDTTNEKLFF.

This clonotype shows up as medium-sized by frequency. V gene TRBV7-9 combines with J gene TRBJ2-5; lacking DNA, the TRBD2 call made by TCRdb goes unchecked. Germline values: CDR1 SEHNR, CDR2 FQNEAQ (reference sequence). This CDR3 region has 16 residues. This CDR3 is CASSLGRLAGKETQYF.

This clonotype ranks as large in terms of frequency. The gene calls are TRBV5-1 and TRBJ2-5; the D gene TCRdb calls, TRBD2, cannot be checked with no DNA. This CDR3 region has 17 residues. Looked up from germline, CDR1 is SGHRS and CDR2 is YFSETQ. CDR3 loop: CASSWTGTSGGQETQYF. Full variable domain (rest looked up from reference TRBV5-1 and TRBJ2-5): KAGVTQTPRYLIKTRGQQVTLSCSPISGHRSVSWYQQTPGQGLQFLFEYFSETQRNKGNFPGRFSGRQFSNSRSEMNVSTLELGDSALYLCASSWTGTSGGQETQYFGPGTRLLVL.

This clonotype is deemed large (0.1 to 1%) by its frequency. This CDR3 is CASKMMTGYEQYF. V and J are TRBV7-9 and TRBJ2-7; the TRBD1 assignment by TCRdb is unverifiable without DNA. The CDR3 is made up of 13 amino acids. Germline V gives CDR1 SEHNR, CDR2 FQNEAQ (reference sequence).

This clonotype counts as medium-sized by frequency. The rearrangement joins TRBV20-1 to TRBJ1-3; without DNA, the TCRdb call of TRBD1 cannot be checked. Germline V gene sequence: CDR1 DFQATT, CDR2 SNEGSKA (reference sequence). The CDR3 consists of 15 residues. The CDR3 sequence: CSARPGMSTGNTIYF.

According to its frequency, this clonotype is medium-sized. The chain uses TRBV20-1 and TRBJ1-1. Per the germline V gene, CDR1 is DFQATT and CDR2 is SNEGSKA (reference sequence). CDR3 length: 11 amino acids. CDR3: CSARYAYEAFF.

This clonotype ranks as large in terms of frequency. The V call is TRBV6-2 or TRBV6-3, the J call TRBJ2-4; TCRdb outputs TRBD1, but without DNA this stays unchecked. Germline V gene data show CDR1 as MNHEY and CDR2 as SVGEGT. The CDR3 has 14 residues. The CDR3 sequence: CASSSGTPGNIQYF.

This clonotype is called medium-sized based on its frequency. The chain employs TRBV2 and TRBJ1-5. CDR1 and CDR2 (germline): SNHLY, FYNNEI. The CDR3 contains 14 residues. The CDR3 loop is CASSGTEFNQPQHF.

This clonotype is large by frequency. The CDR3 spells CASSSHPGTRATGELFF. The chain recombines TRBV5-1 with TRBJ2-2; TCRdb names TRBD1, which stays unverified in the absence of DNA. Germline V gene lookup returns CDR1 SGHRS and CDR2 YFSETQ. The CDR3 has 17 residues. Complete variable domain (other parts from reference TRBV5-1 and TRBJ2-2): KAGVTQTPRYLIKTRGQQVTLSCSPISGHRSVSWYQQTPGQGLQFLFEYFSETQRNKGNFPGRFSGRQFSNSRSEMNVSTLELGDSALYLCASSSHPGTRATGELFFGEGSRLTVL.